This section outlines one T cell receptor (beta chain) sequence together with its context. RNA, at about 0.5 to 1 ug, was reverse transcribed with random hexamers. Across 54 Vbeta and 13 Jbeta, TCR beta CDR3 was amplified with immunoSEQ multiplex PCR. From the immunoSEQ multiplex PCR reads, TCRdb called clonotypes with MiXCR, one entry per CDR3 protein. The data hold approximately 120,000 distinct CDR3 sequences, with about 90% observed a single time. The data belong to a study of CD8 T cells in Susac syndrome. This CDR3 has 11 amino acids. Trimming took 5 bases from V and 5 from J, leaving 7 bases between them. The germline gives CDR1 PRHDT, CDR2 FYEKMQ (reference sequence). From blood CD8+ and CD4+ T cells, TCR beta sequences were generated. Negative isolation yielded the CD8+ and CD4+ T cells, while FACS enriched the TEMRA cells.

The chain employs TRBV13 and TRBJ2-7, with no clear D. The source material was CD8+ T cells from PBMCs. The TCR was taken from a human donor with multiple sclerosis. CDR3 protein: CASSAFNEQYF. The CDR3 DNA follows: TGTGCCAGCAGCGCTTTTAACGAGCAGTACTTC.